This paragraph covers one T cell receptor beta chain sequence. What it binds is unknown. The sample belongs to a study of regulatory T cells in long-lasting Graves disease. With 0 bases removed from V and 7 bases from J, the gap between germline ends came to 12 bases. The germline gives CDR1 KGHDR, CDR2 SFDVKD. This CDR3 is built from 14 residues. Sequencing libraries for TCR beta were prepared with iRepertoire HTBI primers and Arm-PCR of CDR3 regions. TCRdb independently ran MiXCR on the multiplex PCR reads; one entry per CDR3 protein. This table holds 500,000 to 700,000 distinct CDR3 sequences, about 30% found once. Time point specified: persistent/refractory GD, antithyroid drugs over 5 years with positive TRAb. PBMC-derived RNA was used for the TCR library. Study outcomes and limitations: Graves' patients with persistent disease showed TCR diversity lower than patients newly diagnosed. When disease was persistent, TRBV28, TRBJ1-2 and TRBJ2-5 were the favored segments.

This sample comprised peripheral blood mononuclear cells (PBMCs), obtained when the disease was refractory, from a patient treated with antithyroid drugs. The sequence was collected from a female donor with Graves disease. The V call is TRBV24-1, the J call TRBJ2-7; D possibly corresponds to TRBD2 (5 bases). This CDR3 reads CATSDLGESGEQYF. The CDR3 DNA reads as TGTGCCACCAGTGATTTGGGGGAATCGGGAGAGCAGTACTTC.